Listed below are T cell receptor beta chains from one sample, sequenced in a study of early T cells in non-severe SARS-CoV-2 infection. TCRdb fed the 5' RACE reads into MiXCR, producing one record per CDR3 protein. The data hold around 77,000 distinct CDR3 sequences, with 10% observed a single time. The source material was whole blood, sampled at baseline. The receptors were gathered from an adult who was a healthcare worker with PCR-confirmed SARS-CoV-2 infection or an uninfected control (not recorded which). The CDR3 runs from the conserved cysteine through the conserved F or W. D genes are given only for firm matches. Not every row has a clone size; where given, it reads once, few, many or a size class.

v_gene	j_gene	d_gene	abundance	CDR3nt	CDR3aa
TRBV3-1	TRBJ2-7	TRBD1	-	TGTGCCAGCAGCCCGTCGCTTAAAGGGGGCACCTACGAGCAGTACTTC	CASSPSLKGGTYEQYF
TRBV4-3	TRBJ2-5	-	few	TGCGCCAGCAGCCGACTAGGACAGGCGGGAGAGACCCAGTACTTC	CASSRLGQAGETQYF
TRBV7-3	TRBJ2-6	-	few	TGTGCCAGCAGCTTCGGAGACAGCGACTGGCGGGCCAACGTCCTGACTTTC	CASSFGDSDWRANVLTF
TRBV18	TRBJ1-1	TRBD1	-	TGTGCCAGCTCACGGGACAGGAACACTGAAGCTTTCTTT	CASSRDRNTEAFF
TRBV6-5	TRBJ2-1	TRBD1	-	TGTGCCAGCAGAAAAACCGGGACAGGGTTATACAATGAGCAGTTCTTC	CASRKTGTGLYNEQFF
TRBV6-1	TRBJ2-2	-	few	TGTGCCAGCAGTGATACCCGGGTGACCGGGGAGCTGTTTTTT	CASSDTRVTGELFF
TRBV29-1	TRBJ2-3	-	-	TGCAGCGTTGGGCAGGTCACAGATACGCAGTATTTT	CSVGQVTDTQYF
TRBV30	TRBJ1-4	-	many	TGTGCCTGGAGTAGTGGGGTGAATGAAAAACTGTTTTTT	CAWSSGVNEKLFF
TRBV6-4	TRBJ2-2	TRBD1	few	TGTGCCAGCAGTCCGGGACAGGGGACCGGGGAGCTGTTTTTT	CASSPGQGTGELFF
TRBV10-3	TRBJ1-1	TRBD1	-	TGTGCCATCAGTGAGTCCCTCGAGGACAGGCGTCATGAAGCTTTCTTT	CAISESLEDRRHEAFF
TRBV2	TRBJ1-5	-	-	TGTGCCAGCAGTAGCCACCTCCGGCAGCCCCAGCATTTT	CASSSHLRQPQHF
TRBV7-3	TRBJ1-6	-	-	TGTGCCAGCAGCTTAGATAGCGGTAATAATTCACCCCTCCACTTT	CASSLDSGNNSPLHF
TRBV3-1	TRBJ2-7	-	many	TGTGCCAGCAGCCAAGGCGGCGTTTCCTACGAGCAGTACTTC	CASSQGGVSYEQYF
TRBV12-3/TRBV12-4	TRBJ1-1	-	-	TGTGCCAGCAGTATAAGGGGGTGGACTGAAGCTTTCTTT	CASSIRGWTEAFF
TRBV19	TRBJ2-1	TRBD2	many	TGTGCCAGTAGCCCCCACACCGGGACTAGCGGGACGGCTCAGTTCTTC	CASSPHTGTSGTAQFF
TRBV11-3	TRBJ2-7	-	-	TGTGCCAGCAGCTTACGGGACTCCACCTACGAGCAGTACTTC	CASSLRDSTYEQYF
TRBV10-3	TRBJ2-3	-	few	TGTGCCATCAGTGAGTCAAGGGGGAGGGCGGCGGATACGCAGTATTTT	CAISESRGRAADTQYF
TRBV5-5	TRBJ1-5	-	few	TGTGCCAGCAGCTGGTCAGGGGTCAGCAATCAGCCCCAGCATTTT	CASSWSGVSNQPQHF
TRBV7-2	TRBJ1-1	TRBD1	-	TGTGCCAGCAGACGGGACAGGGCAAACACTGAAGCTTTCTTT	CASRRDRANTEAFF
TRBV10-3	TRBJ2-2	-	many	TGTGCCATCTGCAGGGAGAACACCGGGGAGCTGTTTTTT	CAICRENTGELFF
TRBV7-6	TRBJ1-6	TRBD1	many	TGTGCCAGCAGCTTACACGCCCCGGGACAGGGAAACTCACCCCTCCACTTT	CASSLHAPGQGNSPLHF
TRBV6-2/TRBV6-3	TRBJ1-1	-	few	TGTGCCAGCCGCGGACAGTTTAGTGAAGCTTTCTTT	CASRGQFSEAFF
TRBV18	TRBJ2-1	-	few	TGTGCCAGCTCACCACGAGGGCTCCCCGACTACAATGAGCAGTTCTTC	CASSPRGLPDYNEQFF
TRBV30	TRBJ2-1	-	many	TGTGCCTGGAGTCCCGGGTTTAACAATGAGCAGTTCTTC	CAWSPGFNNEQFF
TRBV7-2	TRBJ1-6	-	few	TGTGCCAGCAGCTTAGGCGGGGCTCAGAATTCACCCCTCCACTTT	CASSLGGAQNSPLHF
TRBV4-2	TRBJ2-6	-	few	TGTGCCAGCAGCCAAGACCCGCGCTCTGGGGCCAACGTCCTGACTTTC	CASSQDPRSGANVLTF
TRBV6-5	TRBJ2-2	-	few	TGTGCCAGCAGGACCACCGGGACGGCGGAGCTGTTTTTT	CASRTTGTAELFF
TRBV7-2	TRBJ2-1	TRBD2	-	TGTGCCAGCAGCCTCCCAACCCAGGGCAGACTAGCGGCCCCACCATTC	CASSLPTQGRLAAPPF
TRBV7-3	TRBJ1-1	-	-	TGTGCCAGCAGCTTAGGCAGGGGTTACGAAGCTTTCTTT	CASSLGRGYEAFF
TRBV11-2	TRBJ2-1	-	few	TGTGCCAGCAGCTTAGTAGACAGGTCCTACAATGAGCAGTTCTTC	CASSLVDRSYNEQFF
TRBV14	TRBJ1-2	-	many	TGTGCCAGCAGCCAAGGGTATAACTATGGCTACACCTTC	CASSQGYNYGYTF
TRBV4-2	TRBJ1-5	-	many	TGTGCCAGCAGCCAATCCCTCGGGGGCGGTAGCAATCAGCCCCAGCATTTT	CASSQSLGGGSNQPQHF
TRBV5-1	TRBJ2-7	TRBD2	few	TGCGCCAGCAGCTACTCAGGGACTAGCGGGGGATACGAGCAGTACTTC	CASSYSGTSGGYEQYF
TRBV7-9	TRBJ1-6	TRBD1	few	TGTGCCAGCAGCTACCAAACCCTGCAGGGGGTGAATTCACCCCTCCACTTT	CASSYQTLQGVNSPLHF
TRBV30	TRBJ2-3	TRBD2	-	TGTGCCTGGGCCAGCGGGGGCCCTGGCACAGATACGCAGTATTTT	CAWASGGPGTDTQYF
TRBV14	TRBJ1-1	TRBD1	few	TGTGCCAGCAGCCCCGGGGGCAGGGGGCTATCCAACGAAGCTTTCTTT	CASSPGGRGLSNEAFF
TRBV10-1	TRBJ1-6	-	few	TGCGCCAGCGCCCGGGACTTCGGATCACCCCTCCACTTT	CASARDFGSPLHF
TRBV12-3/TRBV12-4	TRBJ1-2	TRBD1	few	TGTGCCAGCAGTTACTTGGACAGGGTGGGCTACACCTTC	CASSYLDRVGYTF
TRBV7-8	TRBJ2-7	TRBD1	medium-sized	TGTGCCAGCAGCCCGATGGGACAGGGAACCTACGAGCAGTACTTC	CASSPMGQGTYEQYF
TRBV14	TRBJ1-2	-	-	TGTGCCAGCAGCCCGAACGGCTATGGCTACACCTTC	CASSPNGYGYTF
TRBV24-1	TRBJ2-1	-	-	TGTGCCACCAGTGATTTGTCCCCTAGCTGGGACTCCTACAATGAGCAGTTCTTC	CATSDLSPSWDSYNEQFF